These 29 T cell receptor beta chains were all obtained from the same sample, sequenced in a study of blood T cell dynamics during melanoma immunotherapy. Sequenced by immunoSEQ multiplex PCR; TCRdb stores in-frame clones only, minus some. The sample records 15,000 or so clones, approximately 94% being singletons. The sample's time point: week 3, after first cycle of checkpoint inhibitor. The sequenced sample was effector memory CD8+ T cells from blood, obtained from a patient treated with checkpoint blockade. The receptor set was obtained from a human donor with melanoma.

This chain uses TRBV11-1 with TRBJ2-7; 8 bases align to TRBD1. V gave up 5 bases and J gave up 1 base; unmatched junction bases: 13. This CDR3 has 17 residues. CDR1 SGHAT and CDR2 FQDESV come from the germline V gene (reference sequence). In DNA form, the CDR3 reads TGTGCCAGCAGCAGGCAGGGGGCTTCGTATATTTCCTACGAGCAGTACTTC. Protein sequence: CASSRQGASYISYEQYF.

The CDR3 protein is CASSPGQGDPYGYTF. DNA of the CDR3: TGTGCCAGCAGCCCGGGACAGGGGGACCCCTATGGCTACACCTTC. The chain is built from TRBV5-6 and TRBJ1-2; TRBD1 aligns across 11 bases. J gave up 4 bases and V 4 bases, and 6 bases lay outside the gene matches. The CDR3 totals 15 residues. The germline gives CDR1 SGHDT, CDR2 YYEEEE.

The chain combines TRBV7-8 with TRBJ1-1; D remains ambiguous. Germline V CDR1 and CDR2: SGHVS, FQNEAQ. Trimming left V 5 bases short and J 4 bases short, with 8 bases between. CDR3 size: 12 residues. Written as DNA, the CDR3 is TGTGCCAGCAGCGGAGGATTCACTGAAGCTTTCTTT. Protein sequence: CASSGGFTEAFF.

This chain links TRBV27 with TRBJ1-5; possibly TRBD1 for D (5 bases). V was trimmed by 5 bases and J by 2 bases, leaving 10 bases between them. CDR1 MNHEY and CDR2 SMNVEV come from the germline V gene (reference sequence). The length of the CDR3 is 14 residues. DNA for the CDR3: TGTGCCAGCAGTCTCCGGGACGGCAATCAGCCCCAGCATTTT. This translates into CASSLRDGNQPQHF.

The gene calls are TRBV21-1 and TRBJ2-3; the table's TRBD2 call for D was not verified on the DNA. TRBV21-1 has pseudogene status. CDR3 length: 15 amino acids. The CDR3 protein is CASSKAQTGTDTQYF. The CDR3 bases are TGTGCCAGCAGCAAAGCGCAAACTGGCACAGATACGCAGTATTTT.

The chain links TRBV27 to TRBJ2-2; 8 bases agree with TRBD1. The V gene end was trimmed by 9 bases and the J gene end by 6 bases; junction bases not matched to a gene: 3. The germline CDR1 and CDR2 sequences are MNHEY and SMNVEV (reference sequence). This CDR3 has 12 residues. The CDR3 sequence: CASWTGPGELFF. The CDR3 bases are TGTGCCAGTTGGACAGGGCCCGGGGAGCTGTTTTTT.

This chain uses TRBV27 with TRBJ2-5; D is ambiguous. The V gene's germline CDR1 is MNHEY and CDR2 SMNVEV (reference sequence). The CDR3 contains 14 residues. V was trimmed by 5 bases and J by 6 bases, leaving 16 bases between them. CDR3: CASSPNLVYQTQYF. The CDR3 DNA reads TGTGCCAGCAGTCCAAACCTCGTATACCAGACCCAGTACTTC.

The chain employs TRBV7-9 and TRBJ2-1, with D perhaps TRBD1 or TRBD2 (5 bases each). Looked up from germline, CDR1 is SEHNR and CDR2 is FQNEAQ (reference sequence). This CDR3 is built from 11 residues. V shed 11 bases and J shed 8 bases, with 13 bases lying between them. Here the CDR3 DNA reads TGTGCCGGGGGATTAGACTATGAGCAGTTCTTC. This gives the protein CAGGLDYEQFF.

V and J are TRBV10-1 and TRBJ2-2, with 10 bases lining up with TRBD2. J was trimmed by 1 base and V by 8 bases; bases with no gene match: 4. Looked up from germline, CDR1 is WNHNN and CDR2 is SYGVQD (reference sequence). CDR3 length equals 15 residues. The CDR3 DNA reads as TGCGCCAGCCCGCGACTAGCGGGGAACACCGGGGAGCTGTTTTTT. Translated: CASPRLAGNTGELFF.

CDR3 DNA: TGTGCCAGCAGTTACGGGGCCGGGGAGCTGTTTTTT. Protein: CASSYGAGELFF. The chain employs TRBV6-5 and TRBJ2-2, with no clear D. V was cut by 2 bases and J by 6 bases, with 4 bases left in between. The CDR3 sequence is 12 residues long. The germline V gene encodes CDR1 MNHEY and CDR2 SVGAGI.

This chain joins TRBV6-5 and TRBJ1-1; D unresolved. Trimming removed 2 bases from V and 3 bases from J, with 10 bases in between. Germline V gene sequence: CDR1 MNHEY, CDR2 SVGAGI. The CDR3 covers 14 residues. The DNA for the CDR3 is TGTGCCAGCAGTTACCAGGACCCAGACACTGAAGCTTTCTTT. Protein sequence: CASSYQDPDTEAFF.

The V and J genes are TRBV27 and TRBJ1-2; D not certain. V lost 2 bases, J lost 0 bases, and 7 bases lay in between. This CDR3 is built from 14 residues. Germline V gene data show CDR1 as MNHEY and CDR2 as SMNVEV (reference sequence). CDR3 sequence (DNA): TGTGCCAGCAGTTTAACGGGGTCTAACTATGGCTACACCTTC. Translated: CASSLTGSNYGYTF.

The V gene is TRBV28, the J gene TRBJ1-2, with D uncertain. The CDR3 consists of 13 residues. Germline V gene data show CDR1 as MDHEN and CDR2 as SYDVKM. V was pared by 4 bases and J by 4 bases, with 10 bases between. CDR3 coding DNA: TGTGCCAGCAGTTACGACGTGAGCTATGGCTACACCTTC. It is translated as CASSYDVSYGYTF.

The CDR3 DNA reads TGTGCCAGCAGCCCCAGGGCTAGCGGGAGCTACGAGCAGTACTTC. It yields the protein CASSPRASGSYEQYF. J is TRBJ2-7 and V is TRBV7-9, with 10 bases fitting TRBD2. The V gene end was trimmed by 5 bases and the J gene end by 3 bases; junction bases not matched to a gene: 7. The CDR3 has 15 amino acids. The germline V gene has CDR1 SEHNR and CDR2 FQNEAQ (reference sequence).

The genes are TRBV27 and TRBJ2-7; no firm D call. V lost 2 bases and J lost 3, with 14 bases in between. Germline V gives CDR1 MNHEY, CDR2 SMNVEV (reference sequence). The CDR3 has 15 amino acids. DNA for the CDR3: TGTGCCAGCAGTTTAGATTCTGGCGTGCGCTACGAGCAGTACTTC. Translating it yields CASSLDSGVRYEQYF.

CDR3 amino acids: CASSSLAGGLNNEQFF. CDR3 sequence (DNA): TGTGCCAGCAGCTCGCTAGCGGGAGGGCTTAACAATGAGCAGTTCTTC. The chain employs TRBV7-6 and TRBJ2-1, with 12 bases that match TRBD2. V lost 4 bases and J lost 5; bases outside the gene matches: 6. Germline assignment: CDR1 SGHVS and CDR2 FNYEAQ. CDR3 length: 16 residues.

J is TRBJ2-5 and V is TRBV4-1; D gene unclear. The length of the CDR3 is 12 residues. Germline V gives CDR1 MGHRA, CDR2 YSYEKL. Trimming stripped 3 bases from V and 1 base from J, with 3 bases between. CDR3 residues: CASSHPQETQYF. The DNA for the CDR3 is TGCGCCAGCAGCCATCCCCAAGAGACCCAGTACTTC.

This clone was picked up a small number of times. Relative to the germline gene, one junction end is altered; a read error may explain this. The V and J genes are TRBV9 and TRBJ1-1; D is unclear. Germline V CDR1 and CDR2: SGDLS, YYNGEE. This CDR3 has 11 residues. The CDR3 region has the DNA TGTGCCAGCGGCGTCCCAAATGAAGCTTTCTTT. It specifies CASGVPNEAFF.

The chain joins TRBV2 to TRBJ1-5; 10 nucleotides line up with TRBD1. Germline CDR1 and CDR2: SNHLY and FYNNEI. This CDR3 has 16 residues. The junction had 9 bases not matched to a gene; V was cut back by 3 bases and J by 7 bases. CDR3 region: CASSDPKTGGGQPQHF. The CDR3 region has the DNA TGTGCCAGCAGTGACCCTAAGACAGGGGGCGGCCAGCCCCAGCATTTT.

The chain has TRBV28 and TRBJ2-7, with a possible D match to TRBD1 (6 bases). CDR3 length: 12 residues. Looked up from germline, CDR1 is MDHEN and CDR2 is SYDVKM. The V gene lost 6 bases and the J gene lost 6 bases, with 12 bases spanning the gap. The chain's CDR3 is CASSSSGVEQYF. In DNA, the CDR3 is TGTGCCAGCAGCTCCTCAGGGGTCGAGCAGTACTTC.

This sequence joins TRBV19 and TRBJ2-5; D might be TRBD2 (6 bases). Germline V gene sequence: CDR1 LNHDA, CDR2 SQIVND (reference sequence). The CDR3 is 15 residues long. The V end was cut by 3 bases, the J end by 7 bases, with 18 bases between. CDR3 bases: TGTGCCAGTAGTATGGGCCTTGGGGGGTATCGGACCCAGTACTTC. Residues: CASSMGLGGYRTQYF.

This clone was detected a few times. The CDR3 region is CASSVLGGYAEAFF. For the CDR3, the DNA is TGTGCCAGCAGTGTACTTGGGGGTTACGCTGAAGCTTTCTTT. The genes are TRBV2 and TRBJ1-1; D may be TRBD1 (5 bases). Between the trimmed V and J ends, which lost 4 bases and 6 bases, there was a span of 15 bases. Germline lookup yields CDR1 SNHLY and CDR2 FYNNEI. The CDR3 extends over 14 amino acids.

V gene TRBV27 combines with J gene TRBJ2-7, with 10 bases lining up with TRBD1. CDR1 is MNHEY and CDR2 is SMNVEV in the germline V gene (reference sequence). V lost 6 bases and J lost 4; bases outside the gene matches: 6. The CDR3 has 14 amino acids. The CDR3 spells CASRRQGAPYEQYF. In nucleotides, the CDR3 is TGTGCCAGCAGGAGACAGGGGGCGCCTTACGAGCAGTACTTC.

The rearrangement uses TRBV15 and TRBJ1-3; no clear D. Trimming cost V 0 bases and J 1 base, with 13 bases left between them. The germline CDR1 and CDR2 sequences are LNHNV and YYDKDF (reference sequence). This CDR3 has 17 residues. The CDR3 is CATSRDRSTPSGNTIYF. DNA of the CDR3: TGTGCCACCAGCAGAGATCGGTCAACACCGTCTGGAAACACCATATATTTT. Complete variable domain (other parts from reference TRBV15 and TRBJ1-3): DAMVIQNPRYQVTQFGKPVTLSCSQTLNHNVMYWYQQKSSQAPKLLFHYYDKDFNNEADTPDNFQSRRPNTSFCFLDIRSPGLGDTAMYLCATSRDRSTPSGNTIYFGEGSWLTVV.

The V gene is TRBV5-1, the J gene TRBJ2-7; 11 bases agree with TRBD1. With V trimmed by 4 bases and J by 4 bases, 10 bases remained unmatched. Germline V CDR1 and CDR2: SGHRS, YFSETQ. The CDR3 runs to 16 residues. In DNA, the CDR3 is TGCGCCAGCAGCCAAAGGACAGGGGGCCCATATTACGAGCAGTACTTC. Its translation is CASSQRTGGPYYEQYF.

This chain uses TRBV6-5 with TRBJ1-4, with a tentative D call TRBD1 (6 bases). This CDR3 spans 15 amino acids. Germline CDR1 is MNHEY and CDR2 is SVGAGI. V shed 1 base and J shed 8 bases, with 14 bases lying between them. In DNA, the CDR3 is TGTGCCAGCAGTTACTTTCGCAGGGGCGGAGAAAAACTGTTTTTT. This codes for CASSYFRRGGEKLFF.

As concerns this clone: Its ends do not fully match the called genes, so a read error is possible. The chain recombines TRBV7-7 with TRBJ2-1, with 7 nucleotides matching TRBD2. This CDR3 comprises 15 residues. Germline V CDR1 and CDR2: SSHAT, FNYEAQ (reference sequence). Here the CDR3 reads CASSLELADYNEQFF. CDR3 DNA: TGTGCTAGCAGCTTAGAGCTAGCGGATTACAATGAGCAGTTCTTC. Full variable domain (rest looked up from reference TRBV7-7 and TRBJ2-1): GAGVSQSPRYKVTKRGQDVTLRCDPISSHATLYWYQQALGQGPEFLTYFNYEAQPDKSGLPSDRFSAERPEGSISTLTIQRTEQRDSAMYRCASSLELADYNEQFFGPGTRLTVL.

This chain uses TRBV6-1 with TRBJ1-5; 9 nucleotides line up with TRBD1. V was clipped by 10 bases and J by 4 bases; unmatched bases: 8. The CDR3 contains 14 residues. The germline V gene has CDR1 MNHNS and CDR2 SASEGT. The CDR3 sequence is CAIPGQGPNQPQHF. In DNA form, the CDR3 reads TGTGCCATCCCGGGACAGGGCCCGAATCAGCCCCAGCATTTT.

The V call is TRBV6-1, the J call TRBJ2-7, with D possibly being TRBD2 (5 bases). There are 14 residues in the CDR3. V lost 6 bases, J lost 1 base, and 13 bases lay in between. CDR1 MNHNS and CDR2 SASEGT come from the germline V gene. CDR3 loop: CASRPRVSSYEQYF. CDR3 DNA sequence: TGTGCCAGCAGACCGAGGGTATCTTCCTACGAGCAGTACTTC.